This TCR beta chain was identified in a study of T cell responses to AZD1222 COVID-19 vaccine. General study points: Receipt of two AZD1222 doses was followed by a rise in Spike-specific TCR breadth and depth.

V lost 3 bases and J 7 bases, leaving 7 bases between the germline ends. This CDR3 region has 12 residues. Germline lookup yields CDR1 LNHDA and CDR2 SQIVND (reference sequence). As concerns this clone: Its target is unknown.

Here immunoSEQ multiplex PCR was the method, and the copy in TCRdb shows in-frame clones only, minus some. The sample lists approximately 99,000 clones, about 90% occurring once. This sequence originates from an adult in good health. The sample in question was peripheral blood, obtained on day 0 of AZD1222 vaccination. V is TRBV19 and J is TRBJ2-1; D ambiguous. The CDR3 DNA reads as TGTGCCAGTAGTATGATGGAAAATGAGCAGTTCTTC. Amino acid sequence: CASSMMENEQFF.